One sample yielded the 24 T cell receptor beta chains listed below, sequenced in a study of neoadjuvant anti-PD-1 for oral cavity cancer. Assay: immunoSEQ multiplex PCR; the TCRdb copy retains only in-frame clones and omits some. The sample lists about 42,000 clones; approximately 80% were seen once. Time point noted: after neoadjuvant nivolumab, at surgical resection. The source material was PBMCs, sampled after nivolumab (anti-PD-1) treatment. These receptors were taken from a person aged 40 to 85 with oral cavity squamous cell carcinoma.

This clone was seen a handful of times. The chain joins TRBV11-2 to TRBJ1-6; no reliable D call. The CDR3 consists of 15 residues. Trimming stripped 5 bases from V and 7 bases from J, with 15 bases between. The germline V gene has CDR1 SGHAT and CDR2 FQNNGV. CDR3 residues: CASSRLGETNSPLHF. The DNA of the CDR3 is TGTGCCAGCAGCCGCCTTGGGGAGACCAATTCACCCCTCCACTTT.

The chain is built from TRBV28 and TRBJ2-7; TRBD2 is a possible D gene (6 bases). V was cut by 6 bases and J by 0 bases, with 18 bases left in between. The CDR3 has 16 amino acids. Per germline, CDR1 MDHEN and CDR2 SYDVKM. CDR3 DNA: TGTGCCAGCAGCCCCTCATGGAGGGCCCTCTCCTACGAGCAGTACTTC. Translating gives CASSPSWRALSYEQYF.

The genes are TRBV28 and TRBJ1-2; maybe TRBD1 (6 bases). The CDR3 runs 13 residues. In germline, CDR1 is MDHEN, CDR2 SYDVKM. Trimming pared 3 bases from V and 6 bases from J, leaving 11 bases between. The CDR3 spells CASSLDRTDGYTF. CDR3 in DNA: TGTGCCAGCAGTTTGGACAGAACCGATGGCTACACCTTC.

The V gene is TRBV6-1, the J gene TRBJ2-7, with D tentatively TRBD1 or TRBD2 (5 bases each). Germline CDR1 MNHNS, CDR2 SASEGT. V lost 4 bases, J lost 6 bases, and 19 bases lay in between. CDR3 length: 15 amino acids. In DNA form, the CDR3 reads TGTGCCAGCAGTGGGGGGATCCCCCCCCGGAGCGAGCAGTACTTC. It translates to CASSGGIPPRSEQYF.

The rearrangement uses TRBV10-3 and TRBJ1-2; maybe TRBD1 (5 bases). In germline, CDR1 is ENHRY, CDR2 SYGVKD. V was clipped by 3 bases and J by 7 bases, with 21 bases between them. The CDR3 contains 16 residues. CDR3 in amino acids: CAISESGLPIGGGYTF. The CDR3, as DNA: TGTGCCATCAGTGAATCGGGACTCCCGATCGGCGGTGGCTACACCTTC.

This clone appeared a few times. The chain joins TRBV30 to TRBJ1-1, with D perhaps matching TRBD1 (5 bases). Deletions cut 2 bases from V and 0 bases from J, with 10 bases between. The CDR3 contains 14 residues. Germline CDR1 reads GTSNPN; CDR2 reads SVGIG (reference sequence). The DNA for the CDR3 is TGTGCCTGGAGTTCTCAGGGAATGAACACTGAAGCTTTCTTT. Translated, it gives CAWSSQGMNTEAFF.

The genes are TRBV10-2 and TRBJ1-5; tentatively, D is TRBD1 (5 bases). The CDR3 covers 14 residues. V lost 3 bases and J 6 bases, leaving 12 bases between the germline ends. Germline V gives CDR1 WSHSY, CDR2 SAAADI. The CDR3 protein is CASSDHQGRQPQHF. In DNA, the CDR3 is TGCGCCAGCAGTGATCATCAGGGCCGTCAGCCCCAGCATTTT.

This clone has more than one count but fewer than ten. V usage is TRBV30 and J usage is TRBJ2-4, with TRBD2 matching 12 bases. Trimming at V came to 1 base and at J to 0 bases, leaving 13 bases not matched to a gene. In germline, CDR1 is GTSNPN, CDR2 SVGIG (reference sequence). CDR3 length: 20 amino acids. In DNA, the CDR3 is TGTGCCTGGAGTGGGATAGCTAGCGGGAGGGCCCAAGTAGCCAAAAACATTCAGTACTTC. Protein sequence: CAWSGIASGRAQVAKNIQYF. The variable domain in full, with the rest retrieved from reference TRBV30 and TRBJ2-4, is SQTIHQWPATLVQPVGSPLSLECTVEGTSNPNLYWYRQAAGRGLQLLFYSVGIGQISSEVPQNLSASRPQDRQFILSSKKLLLSDSGFYLCAWSGIASGRAQVAKNIQYFGAGTRLSVL.

There are a few counts of this clone. The chain has TRBV5-1 and TRBJ1-1; D is unresolved. Germline V lookup: CDR1 SGHRS, CDR2 YFSETQ. Deletions cut 6 bases from V and 1 base from J, with 13 bases between. The CDR3 spans 14 residues. The CDR3 sequence: CASTPGSANTEAFF. The CDR3 nucleotides are TGCGCCAGCACCCCGGGGTCAGCGAACACTGAAGCTTTCTTT.

In its sample, this clone was seen a few times. The rearrangement joins TRBV9 to TRBJ2-1; either TRBD1 or TRBD2 may fit D (5 bases each). The germline gives CDR1 SGDLS, CDR2 YYNGEE. Trimming pared 4 bases from V and 4 bases from J, leaving 12 bases between. There are 14 residues in the CDR3. The CDR3 spells CASSYGTDYNEQFF. The CDR3 bases are TGTGCCAGCAGCTACGGGACGGATTACAATGAGCAGTTCTTC. The full variable domain, completed using reference TRBV9 and TRBJ2-1, is DSGVTQTPKHLITATGQRVTLRCSPRSGDLSVYWYQQSLDQGLQFLIQYYNGEERAKGNILERFSAQQFPDLHSELNLSSLELGDSALYFCASSYGTDYNEQFFGPGTRLTVL.

This clone has more than one count but fewer than ten. The gene calls are TRBV28 and TRBJ1-2; 10 nucleotides align to TRBD1. The CDR3 has 14 residues. Germline CDR1 reads MDHEN; CDR2 reads SYDVKM. After removal of 7 bases from V and 7 bases from J, the junction contained 9 bases not matched to a gene. CDR3 region: CASTMGQGRSGYTF. The CDR3 bases are TGTGCCAGCACCATGGGACAGGGGAGAAGTGGCTACACCTTC.

CDR3 region: CASSFRLAGVNEQFF. CDR3 bases: TGTGCCAGCAGTTTTCGTCTAGCGGGAGTGAATGAGCAGTTCTTC. The V gene is TRBV27, the J gene TRBJ2-1; 10 bases match TRBD2. Germline lookup yields CDR1 MNHEY and CDR2 SMNVEV (reference sequence). Trimming at V came to 3 bases and at J to 7 bases, leaving 6 bases not matched to a gene. The CDR3 is 15 amino acids.

V and J are TRBV28 and TRBJ1-1, with 7 bases aligning to TRBD1. CDR1 and CDR2 from the germline V gene are MDHEN and SYDVKM. The CDR3 totals 15 residues. The junction had 11 bases not matched to a gene; V was cut back by 6 bases and J by 4 bases. Here the CDR3 DNA reads TGTGCCAGCAGAGACCGGCAGGGGGAGGGCACTGAAGCTTTCTTT. It translates to CASRDRQGEGTEAFF.

The chain has TRBV29-1 and TRBJ2-5; D not resolved. The CDR3 sequence is 14 residues long. Between the trimmed V and J ends, which lost 3 bases and 4 bases, there was a span of 15 bases. Germline CDR1 and CDR2: SQVTM and ANQGSEA. The CDR3 nucleotides read TGCAGCGTTGAGGCAGGTTCCCTCTCAGAGACCCAGTACTTC. This gives the protein CSVEAGSLSETQYF. Full variable domain (rest looked up from reference TRBV29-1 and TRBJ2-5): SAVISQKPSRDICQRGTSLTIQCQVDSQVTMMFWYRQQPGQSLTLIATANQGSEATYESGFVIDKFPISRPNLTFSTLTVSNMSPEDSSIYLCSVEAGSLSETQYFGPGTRLLVL.

The count of this clone is one. The gene calls are TRBV5-4 and TRBJ1-5, with D perhaps matching TRBD1 (5 bases). The ends were cut back, 0 bases at V and 11 bases at J, with 12 bases in the middle. The length of the CDR3 is 13 residues. Germline V gives CDR1 SGHNT, CDR2 YYREEE (reference sequence). This CDR3 is CASSLGGTGTQHF. The DNA for the CDR3 is TGTGCCAGCAGCTTGGGGGGGACCGGGACCCAGCATTTT.

The chain is built from TRBV30 and TRBJ1-3; possible D gene TRBD1, 6 bases. V shed 1 base and J shed 0 bases, with 10 bases lying between them. CDR3 size: 15 residues. CDR1 and CDR2 from the germline V gene are GTSNPN and SVGIG (reference sequence). The CDR3 bases are TGTGCCTGGAGTGGGGGGGGCGTCTCTGGAAACACCATATATTTT. This codes for CAWSGGGVSGNTIYF.

This chain uses TRBV18 with TRBJ1-1; TRBD1 might be the D (5 bases). V lost 2 bases and J 1 base, leaving 11 bases between the germline ends. Germline V CDR1 and CDR2: KGHSH, LQKENI. The CDR3 is 15 amino acids. The DNA of the CDR3 is TGTGCCAGCTCACCAGCTCAGGGAGGGAACACTGAAGCTTTCTTT. The encoded protein is CASSPAQGGNTEAFF.

The rearrangement links TRBV7-9 to TRBJ1-4; 7 bases are shared with TRBD1. CDR1 is SEHNR, CDR2 FQNEAQ, per germline (reference sequence). This CDR3 region has 15 residues. V gave up 1 base and J gave up 4 bases; unmatched junction bases: 3. The CDR3 reads CASSLGTGINEKLFF. CDR3 DNA: TGTGCCAGCAGCTTAGGGACAGGTATTAATGAAAAACTGTTTTTT. Variable domain in full (rest from reference TRBV7-9 and TRBJ1-4): DTGVSQNPRHKITKRGQNVTFRCDPISEHNRLYWYRQTLGQGPEFLTYFQNEAQLEKSRLLSDRFSAERPKGSFSTLEIQRTEQGDSAMYLCASSLGTGINEKLFFGSGTQLSVL.

The rearrangement uses TRBV10-1 and TRBJ2-1; 8 bases match TRBD2. J lost 9 bases, V lost 8 bases, and 18 bases had no gene match. This CDR3 has 16 amino acids. CDR1 is WNHNN, CDR2 SYGVQD, per germline (reference sequence). The CDR3 nucleotides are TGCGCCAGCGGCTCCGGGACTAGTAAAGATATGGGTGAGCAGTTCTTC. Its translation: CASGSGTSKDMGEQFF.

CDR3 amino acids: CASSEQSGPSTDTQYF. In nucleotides, the CDR3 is TGTGCCAGCAGTGAACAGAGCGGTCCTAGCACAGATACGCAGTATTTT. This rearrangement joins TRBV2 to TRBJ2-3; tentatively, D is TRBD2 (5 bases). V shed 2 bases and J shed 0 bases, with 12 bases lying between them. The CDR3 extends over 16 amino acids. Germline V gene data show CDR1 as SNHLY and CDR2 as FYNNEI.

The gene calls are TRBV9 and TRBJ2-1; 14 bases line up with TRBD2. CDR1 and CDR2 from the germline V gene are SGDLS and YYNGEE. This CDR3 region has 18 residues. The ends lost 0 bases at V and 0 bases at J; junction bases unmatched: 2. The CDR3 DNA reads TGTGCCAGCAGCGTAGGGACTAGCGGGAGGAGCTCCTACAATGAGCAGTTCTTC. Its protein product is CASSVGTSGRSSYNEQFF.

The count of this clone is one. The rearrangement uses TRBV27 and TRBJ1-1; maybe TRBD1 (5 bases). Trimming removed 8 bases from V and 5 bases from J, with 18 bases in between. The CDR3 is 14 amino acids. Germline V gene lookup returns CDR1 MNHEY and CDR2 SMNVEV (reference sequence). The CDR3 reads CASSSGGEGTEAFF. The CDR3 DNA is TGTGCCAGCTCATCGGGGGGTGAGGGTACTGAAGCTTTCTTT.

The gene calls are TRBV7-9 and TRBJ2-1; TRBD2 matches at 10 bases. The CDR3 spans 15 residues. V gave up 1 base and J gave up 8 bases; unmatched junction bases: 5. Germline CDR1 is SEHNR and CDR2 is FQNEAQ (reference sequence). The CDR3, as DNA: TGTGCCAGCAGCTTAGAACTAGCGGGAATCCATGAGCAGTTCTTC. Translation gives CASSLELAGIHEQFF.

The sample holds a few counts of this clone. The J gene is TRBJ1-4, the V gene TRBV25-1; D uncertain. Per the germline V gene, CDR1 is MGHDK and CDR2 is SYGVNS. V lost 2 bases, J lost 8 bases, and 9 bases lay in between. CDR3 length equals 13 residues. In nucleotides, the CDR3 is TGTGCCAGCAGTGAAGCTGGTGGGGAAAAACTGTTTTTT. Protein product: CASSEAGGEKLFF.